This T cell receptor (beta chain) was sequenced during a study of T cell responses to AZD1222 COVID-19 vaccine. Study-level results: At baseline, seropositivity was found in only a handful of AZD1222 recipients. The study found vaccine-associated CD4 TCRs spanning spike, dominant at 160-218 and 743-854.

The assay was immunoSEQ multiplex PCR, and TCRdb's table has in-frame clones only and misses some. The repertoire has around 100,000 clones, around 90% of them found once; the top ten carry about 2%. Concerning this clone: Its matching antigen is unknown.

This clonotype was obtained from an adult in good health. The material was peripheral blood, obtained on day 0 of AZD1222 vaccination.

CDR3 coding DNA: TGTGCCAGCAGCAAACAGGGGGCCTCGGGAAACACCATATATTTT. Its translation is CASSKQGASGNTIYF. The rearrangement joins TRBV7-9 to TRBJ1-3, with TRBD1 matching over 9 bases. This CDR3 has 15 residues. J gave up 4 bases and V 5 bases, and 6 bases lay outside the gene matches. Germline-derived CDR1 and CDR2 are SEHNR and FQNEAQ (reference sequence).